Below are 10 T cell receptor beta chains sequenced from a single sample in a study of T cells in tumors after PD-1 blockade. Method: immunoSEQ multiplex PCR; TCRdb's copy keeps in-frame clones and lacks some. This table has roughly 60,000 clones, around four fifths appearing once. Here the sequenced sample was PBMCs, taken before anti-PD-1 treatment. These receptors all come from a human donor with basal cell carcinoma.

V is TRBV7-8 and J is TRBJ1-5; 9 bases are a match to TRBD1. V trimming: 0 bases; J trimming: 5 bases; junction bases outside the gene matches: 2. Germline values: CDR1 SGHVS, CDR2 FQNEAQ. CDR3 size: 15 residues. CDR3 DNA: TGTGCCAGCAGCTTAGCGCGGGACAGGGATCAGCCCCAGCATTTT. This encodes CASSLARDRDQPQHF.

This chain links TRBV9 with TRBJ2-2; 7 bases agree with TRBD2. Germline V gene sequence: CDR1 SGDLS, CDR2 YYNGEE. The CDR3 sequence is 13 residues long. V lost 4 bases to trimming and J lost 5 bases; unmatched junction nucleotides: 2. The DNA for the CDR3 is TGTGCCAGCAGCCCGCGGGGGACCGGGGAGCTGTTTTTT. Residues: CASSPRGTGELFF.

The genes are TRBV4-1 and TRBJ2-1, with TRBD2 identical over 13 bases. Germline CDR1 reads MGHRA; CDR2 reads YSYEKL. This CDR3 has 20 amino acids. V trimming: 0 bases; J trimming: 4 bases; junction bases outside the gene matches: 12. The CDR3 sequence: CASSQDPRLAGGRVYNEQFF. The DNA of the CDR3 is TGCGCCAGCAGCCAAGACCCACGACTAGCGGGGGGCCGCGTTTACAATGAGCAGTTCTTC.

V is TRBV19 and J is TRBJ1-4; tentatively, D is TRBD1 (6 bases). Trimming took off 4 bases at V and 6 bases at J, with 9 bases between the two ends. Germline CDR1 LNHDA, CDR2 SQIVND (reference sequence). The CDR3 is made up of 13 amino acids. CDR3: CASSRGLDEKLFF. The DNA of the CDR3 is TGTGCCAGTAGTAGGGGGCTTGATGAAAAACTGTTTTTT.

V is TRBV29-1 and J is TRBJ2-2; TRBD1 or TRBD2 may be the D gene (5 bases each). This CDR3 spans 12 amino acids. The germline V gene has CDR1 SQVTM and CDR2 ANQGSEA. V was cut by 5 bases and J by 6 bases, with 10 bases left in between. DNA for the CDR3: TGCAGCGTTTTCGTGGGGGCCGGGGAGCTGTTTTTT. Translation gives CSVFVGAGELFF.

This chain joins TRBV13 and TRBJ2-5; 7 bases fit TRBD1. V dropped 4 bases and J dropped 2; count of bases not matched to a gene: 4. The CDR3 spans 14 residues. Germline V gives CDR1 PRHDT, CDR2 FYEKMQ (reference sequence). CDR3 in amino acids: CASSSRTGQETQYF. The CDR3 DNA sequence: TGTGCCAGCAGCTCTAGGACAGGACAAGAGACCCAGTACTTC.

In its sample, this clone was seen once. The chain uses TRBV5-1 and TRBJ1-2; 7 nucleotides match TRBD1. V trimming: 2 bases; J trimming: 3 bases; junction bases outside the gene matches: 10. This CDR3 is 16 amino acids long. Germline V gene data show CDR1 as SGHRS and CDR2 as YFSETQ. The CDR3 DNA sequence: TGCGCCAGCAGCTTCGGGGGGGAGACAGGGTACTATGGCTACACCTTC. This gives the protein CASSFGGETGYYGYTF.

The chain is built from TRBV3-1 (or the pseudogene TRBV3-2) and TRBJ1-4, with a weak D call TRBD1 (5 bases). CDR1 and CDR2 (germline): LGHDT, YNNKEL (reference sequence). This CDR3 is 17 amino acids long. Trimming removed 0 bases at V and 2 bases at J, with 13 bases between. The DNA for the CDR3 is TGTGCCAGCAGCCAAGATAGGGCAGGGTTGACTAATGAAAAACTGTTTTTT. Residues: CASSQDRAGLTNEKLFF.

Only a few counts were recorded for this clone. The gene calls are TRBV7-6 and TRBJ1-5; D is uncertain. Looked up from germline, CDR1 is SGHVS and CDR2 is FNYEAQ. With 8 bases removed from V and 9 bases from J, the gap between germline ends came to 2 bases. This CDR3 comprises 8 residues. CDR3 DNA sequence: TGTGCCAGCTTGCCCCAGCATTTT. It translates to CASLPQHF.

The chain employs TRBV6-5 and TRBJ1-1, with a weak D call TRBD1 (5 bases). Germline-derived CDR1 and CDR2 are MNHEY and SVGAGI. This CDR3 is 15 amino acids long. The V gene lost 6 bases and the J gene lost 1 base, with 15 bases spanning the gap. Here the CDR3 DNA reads TGTGCCAGCAGCGGAATATTCGGGGGGAACACTGAAGCTTTCTTT. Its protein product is CASSGIFGGNTEAFF.